A selection of T cell receptor beta chains follows, all from one sample in a study of cytomegalovirus exposure and HLA in healthy donors. Assay: immunoSEQ multiplex PCR; the TCRdb copy retains only in-frame clones and omits some. Of about 360,000 clones in the sample, more than 80% are singletons; the top ten hold 0.83%. The specimen sequenced was PBMCs. The receptors stem from a woman aged 18-30 years in good health and CMV-seronegative. The CDR3 runs from the conserved cysteine through the conserved F or W. A D gene is named only where the DNA matches it firmly. Where a row states a size, it is once, few, many or the class of an expanded clone; other rows omit it.

CASSLVAGASYNEQFF	TGTGCCAGCAGTTTAGTAGCGGGAGCATCCTACAATGAGCAGTTCTTC	once	TRBJ2-1	TRBV28	TRBD2
CASSLPGQGTYEQYF	TGTGCCAGCTCACTACCGGGACAGGGCACCTACGAGCAGTACTTC	NA	TRBJ2-7	TRBV18	TRBD1
CASSPDRITGELFF	TGTGCCAGCAGCCCCGACAGGATCACCGGGGAGCTGTTTTTT	NA	TRBJ2-2	TRBV6-6	NA
CATSSLSYNEQFF	TGTGCCACCAGCAGCCTTTCCTACAATGAGCAGTTCTTC	NA	TRBJ2-1	TRBV15	NA
CAARGDSGANVLTF	TGTGCCGCGCGGGGGGACTCTGGGGCCAACGTCCTGACTTTC	NA	TRBJ2-6	TRBV19	TRBD2
CASSQGAARGYNEQFF	TGCGCCAGCAGCCAGGGAGCGGCTCGGGGGTACAATGAGCAGTTCTTC	NA	TRBJ2-1	TRBV4-1	NA
CASSSQRAGTGKLF	TGTGCCAGCAGCTCACAAAGGGCCGGGACAGGGAAGCTTTTT	NA	TRBJ2-2	TRBV5-4	TRBD1
CSVGGSLGTGGATHYGYTF	TGCAGCGTTGGGGGAAGTTTGGGGACAGGGGGCGCGACCCACTATGGCTACACCTTC	NA	TRBJ1-2	TRBV29-1	TRBD1
CASSGEGPLSYEQYF	TGTGCCAGCAGCGGGGAGGGGCCACTCTCCTACGAGCAGTACTTC	NA	TRBJ2-7	TRBV27	TRBD2
CASSSLTGFNSPLHF	TGTGCCAGCAGCTCCTTGACGGGGTTTAATTCACCCCTCCACTTT	NA	TRBJ1-6	TRBV11-2	NA
CASSFQRYNEQFF	TGTGCCAGCAGCTTTCAGCGGTACAATGAGCAGTTCTTC	once	TRBJ2-1	TRBV5-6	NA
CASSLDYSSYNEQFF	TGTGCCAGCAGTTTAGACTATAGCTCCTACAATGAGCAGTTCTTC	NA	TRBJ2-1	TRBV28	NA
CATSRDWTGRGNEQFF	TGTGCCACCAGCAGAGATTGGACAGGGAGGGGCAATGAGCAGTTCTTC	NA	TRBJ2-1	TRBV15	NA
CASKKRGRPYEQYF	TGTGCCAGCAAAAAGAGGGGGCGGCCCTACGAGCAGTACTTC	NA	TRBJ2-7	TRBV6-5	TRBD1
CASSRQSSYEQYF	TGTGCCAGCAGCCGACAGAGCTCCTACGAGCAGTACTTC	few	TRBJ2-7	TRBV6-1	NA
CANPLGDRGRNEQFF	TGTGCCAACCCGCTGGGGGACAGGGGACGAAATGAGCAGTTCTTC	NA	TRBJ2-1	TRBV21-1	NA
CASSGGGLADSYNEQFF	TGTGCCAGCAGCGGAGGCGGACTAGCGGACTCCTACAATGAGCAGTTCTTC	NA	TRBJ2-1	TRBV11-2	TRBD2
CASISRGGASNEQFF	TGTGCCAGCATAAGCCGCGGGGGGGCTTCCAATGAGCAGTTCTTC	NA	TRBJ2-1	TRBV2	TRBD2
CASDLAGGSYEQYF	TGTGCCAGCGATCTAGCGGGAGGGTCCTACGAGCAGTACTTC	NA	TRBJ2-7	TRBV7-9	TRBD2
CASTPTGGSYGYTF	TGTGCCAGCACACCAACAGGGGGCAGCTATGGCTACACCTTC	NA	TRBJ1-2	TRBV27	TRBD1
CASSETTGRTHTDTQYF	TGTGCCAGCAGTGAAACTACAGGAAGAACTCACACAGATACGCAGTATTTT	NA	TRBJ2-3	TRBV25-1	NA
CASSLGPGLVGVGSDIQYF	TGTGCCAGCAGCTTGGGGCCCGGACTAGTTGGAGTTGGGTCGGACATTCAGTACTTC	once	TRBJ2-4	TRBV5-6	TRBD2
CASSSTGGITEAFF	TGTGCCAGCAGCTCCACAGGGGGCATCACTGAAGCTTTCTTT	NA	TRBJ1-1	TRBV11-1	TRBD1
CASSLTPSGMETQYF	TGCGCCAGCAGCCTGACCCCTAGCGGGATGGAGACCCAGTACTTC	NA	TRBJ2-5	TRBV5-1	TRBD2
CASTSSGYNSPLHF	TGTGCCAGCACCTCAAGCGGGTATAATTCACCCCTCCACTTT	NA	TRBJ1-6	TRBV28	NA
CASSQGTGGNTQYF	TGTGCCAGCAGCCAAGGGACAGGGGGAAATACGCAGTATTTT	NA	TRBJ2-3	TRBV6-5	TRBD1
CASSPLGAIFTYEQYF	TGTGCCAGCAGCCCCCTAGGAGCTATCTTCACCTACGAGCAGTACTTC	NA	TRBJ2-7	TRBV27	NA
CASRKTGVNEQFF	TGTGCCAGCAGGAAGACAGGGGTGAATGAGCAGTTCTTC	NA	TRBJ2-1	TRBV5-4	TRBD1
CASSFARGYEQYF	TGCGCCAGCAGCTTTGCCAGAGGCTACGAGCAGTACTTC	NA	TRBJ2-7	TRBV5-1	NA
CASSFHRSTEAFF	TGTGCCAGCAGTTTTCATAGGAGCACTGAAGCTTTCTTT	NA	TRBJ1-1	TRBV28	NA
CASSPWDRGPNTEAFF	TGCGCCAGCAGCCCGTGGGACAGGGGGCCGAACACTGAAGCTTTCTTT	NA	TRBJ1-1	TRBV5-1	TRBD1
CASSDLGPDEQFF	TGTGCCAGCAGCGATCTAGGCCCCGATGAGCAGTTCTTC	few	TRBJ2-1	TRBV5-6	NA
CASSLPIPGNTF	TGTGCCAGCAGCTTGCCTATACCAGGAAACACCTTC	NA	TRBJ1-2	TRBV5-8	NA
CASRTPGWGYTF	TGTGCCAGCAGGACCCCGGGATGGGGCTACACCTTC	NA	TRBJ1-2	TRBV28	NA
CASTEPTGPGAEAFF	TGTGCCAGCACCGAACCCACGGGACCAGGGGCCGAAGCTTTCTTT	NA	TRBJ1-1	TRBV6-1	NA
CASNLAPSSYNEQFF	TGTGCCAGCAATCTAGCGCCGAGCTCCTACAATGAGCAGTTCTTC	NA	TRBJ2-1	TRBV27	NA
CASSGRAEQFF	TGTGCCAGCAGTGGGCGGGCCGAGCAGTTCTTC	NA	TRBJ2-1	TRBV6-1	NA
CASLKSGTGELFF	TGCGCCAGCCTTAAATCAGGAACCGGGGAGCTGTTTTTT	few	TRBJ2-2	TRBV5-1	NA
CAWNEGAGETQYF	TGTGCCTGGAACGAGGGAGCGGGGGAGACCCAGTACTTC	NA	TRBJ2-5	TRBV30	TRBD2
CASSPGVGTAQEPQHF	TGTGCCAGCAGCCCTGGAGTAGGGACAGCTCAAGAGCCCCAGCATTTT	NA	TRBJ1-5	TRBV7-6	TRBD1
CASSLQGGSYEQYF	TGCGCCAGCAGCTTGCAGGGCGGTTCGTACGAGCAGTACTTC	many	TRBJ2-7	TRBV5-1	NA
CASSFDLPGTGSGANVLTF	TGTGCCAGTAGTTTCGACCTTCCCGGGACAGGGTCTGGGGCCAACGTCCTGACTTTC	once	TRBJ2-6	TRBV19	TRBD1
CASSLFRNNEQFF	TGTGCCAGCAGTTTGTTCAGAAACAATGAGCAGTTCTTC	NA	TRBJ2-1	TRBV27	NA